This T cell receptor (beta chain) stems from a study of HIV-infected patients and healthy controls. This clonotype was detected many times. TCRdb re-called the 5' RACE reads through MiXCR, storing one row per CDR3 protein. Counted here are 60,000 to 75,000 distinct CDR3 sequences, around 16% occurring once; the ten biggest clones make up under 6.5%. V shed 1 base, J shed 0 bases, and the junction held 9 bases outside the gene matches. This CDR3 contains 19 residues. Germline CDR1 reads KGHSH; CDR2 reads LQKENI. This rearrangement joins TRBV18 to TRBJ1-4, with TRBD1 matching over 9 bases. Sequencing input: CD4+ T cells from blood. The TCR comes from a human donor in good health. CDR3 amino acids: CASSPLTGTGRATNEKLFF. The CDR3 DNA follows: TGTGCCAGCTCACCACTAACCGGGACAGGGAGAGCAACTAATGAAAAACTGTTTTTT.